Shown below are 2 T cell receptor beta chains from a single sample sequenced in a study of control samples from healthy donors and cancer patients. Data came from immunoSEQ multiplex PCR; TCRdb stores just in-frame clones and leaves some out. The repertoire holds tens of thousands of clones, with about nine tenths as singletons. Sequenced material: PBMCs. The receptors derive from a man between 60 and 75 years old with head and neck cancer.

The rearrangement uses TRBV19 and TRBJ2-3; D is perhaps TRBD1 or TRBD2 (6 bases each). CDR1 LNHDA and CDR2 SQIVND come from the germline V gene (reference sequence). The CDR3 contains 16 residues. V was pared by 4 bases and J by 1 base, with 15 bases between. The CDR3 region has the DNA TGTGCCAGTAGTAAAGGCGGGAACAGGGGCACAGATACGCAGTATTTT. Residues: CASSKGGNRGTDTQYF.

The chain has TRBV24-1 and TRBJ1-2; 11 bases match TRBD1. With 4 bases clipped from V and 0 bases from J, the junction kept 12 bases outside the gene matches. CDR3 length equals 19 residues. Germline values: CDR1 KGHDR, CDR2 SFDVKD. The CDR3: CATSERDRGRRSSNYGYTF. DNA for the CDR3: TGTGCCACCAGTGAACGGGACAGGGGGAGGAGATCCTCTAACTATGGCTACACCTTC.